The 9 T cell receptor beta chains listed next were all sequenced from one sample in a study of vaccination effects on CD4 cells after COVID-19. Method: immunoSEQ multiplex PCR; TCRdb's copy keeps in-frame clones and lacks some. The sample consists of 45,000 to 50,000 clones, more than 65% of them appearing once. These receptors' targets are unknown. Investigators separated out CD4+ T cells once 10 days of culture had passed. The sequencing used CD4+ T cells from PBMCs cultured without peptide, collected before COVID-19 vaccination. The receptors were sampled from a human donor who received a COVID-19 vaccine.

This clone was counted between two and nine times. The chain uses TRBV7-2 and TRBJ2-3; 13 bases line up with TRBD2. This CDR3 is built from 12 residues. Germline values: CDR1 SGHTA, CDR2 FQGNSA. With V trimmed by 5 bases and J by 11 bases, 1 base remained unmatched. CDR3 protein: CASSRTSGGQYF. CDR3 DNA sequence: TGTGCCAGCAGCAGGACTAGCGGGGGGCAGTATTTT.

V gene TRBV7-6 combines with J gene TRBJ2-2, with D perhaps TRBD1 (6 bases). V lost 6 bases to trimming and J lost 0 bases, with 11 bases between them. Per the germline V gene, CDR1 is SGHVS and CDR2 is FNYEAQ. This CDR3 contains 15 residues. This CDR3 is CASRRGTTNTGELFF. The DNA for the CDR3 is TGTGCCAGCAGAAGGGGGACAACGAACACCGGGGAGCTGTTTTTT.

This sequence joins TRBV6-5 and TRBJ1-2; the match to TRBD1 covers 8 bases. V was clipped by 6 bases and J by 1 base; unmatched bases: 7. The CDR3 has 15 residues. CDR1 is MNHEY and CDR2 is SVGAGI in the germline V gene. The CDR3 sequence is CASRARTGLNYGYTF. CDR3 DNA: TGTGCCAGCAGAGCACGGACAGGGCTTAACTATGGCTACACCTTC.

This clone was seen once. J is TRBJ2-2 and V is TRBV11-3; a possible D gene is TRBD1 (5 bases). Germline V gene lookup returns CDR1 SGHNT and CDR2 YENEEA. With 8 bases removed from V and 0 bases from J, the gap between germline ends came to 10 bases. CDR3 length: 14 amino acids. CDR3 amino acids: CASSGRANTGELFF. The CDR3 DNA is TGTGCCAGCTCGGGCAGGGCGAACACCGGGGAGCTGTTTTTT.

J is TRBJ2-7 and V is TRBV6-5, with 8 bases that match TRBD2. The V and J ends lost 6 bases and 3 bases, in that order; junction bases with no gene match: 10. The germline gives CDR1 MNHEY, CDR2 SVGAGI. The CDR3 covers 15 residues. CDR3 DNA sequence: TGTGCCAGCAGCCGACGGGGGGGGCGCGACTACGAGCAGTACTTC. It is translated as CASSRRGGRDYEQYF.

The rearrangement uses TRBV18 and TRBJ2-1; 11 bases agree with TRBD1. Germline V gene data show CDR1 as KGHSH and CDR2 as LQKENI. CDR3 length: 16 amino acids. J lost 1 base, V lost 3 bases, and 2 bases had no gene match. The CDR3 reads CASSPRDRGSYNEQFF. The CDR3, as DNA: TGTGCCAGCTCACCTCGGGACAGGGGGTCCTACAATGAGCAGTTCTTC.

V and J are TRBV7-2 and TRBJ1-4, with D uncertain. V lost 3 bases, J lost 7 bases, and 12 bases lay in between. Germline CDR1 is SGHTA and CDR2 is FQGNSA. CDR3 length equals 14 residues. The CDR3 DNA is TGTGCCAGCAGCTTGTCCGGGTTAGGTGAAAAACTGTTTTTT. As protein: CASSLSGLGEKLFF.

This clone turned up a few times. J is TRBJ1-3 and V is TRBV11-2; no reliable D call. The V gene lost 5 bases and the J gene lost 8 bases, with 19 bases spanning the gap. Germline V gene lookup returns CDR1 SGHAT and CDR2 FQNNGV. The CDR3 has 15 amino acids. CDR3 nucleotide sequence: TGTGCCAGCAGCCAGGACCGAAATCTTGGGTACACCATATATTTT. This encodes CASSQDRNLGYTIYF.

The V and J genes are TRBV29-1 and TRBJ2-5; D not resolved. CDR3 size: 12 residues. The V gene's germline CDR1 is SQVTM and CDR2 ANQGSEA. The V end was cut by 4 bases, the J end by 3 bases, with 9 bases between. The CDR3 bases are TGCAGCGTTGTCGGCGGAGAAGAGACCCAGTACTTC. Its translation: CSVVGGEETQYF.